Sequencing of this T cell receptor (beta chain) was carried out in a study of cytomegalovirus exposure and HLA in healthy donors. Study-wide context: In a previous analysis, some 120 million unique TCR beta sequences were found from some 180 million T cells. Study outcomes and limitations: A later analysis found most CMV-associated TCR beta chains apparently HLA-restricted.

Notes on this clone: Its antigen is not known.

Everyone who donated was a healthy bone marrow donor. Germline CDR1 is SGHRS and CDR2 is YFSETQ. This CDR3 has 14 residues. The V segment lost 6 bases and the J segment 5 bases; nucleotides outside the gene matches: 6. This PCR relied on a set of 60 Vbeta primers and 13 Jbeta primers. Profiled with immunoSEQ multiplex PCR; TCRdb holds only in-frame clones, not every one. The sample carries roughly 110,000 clones, roughly 83% recorded once. The specimen was PBMCs. This sequence was found in a woman under 30 in good health and CMV-seropositive. The chain joins TRBV5-1 to TRBJ2-7; 12 nucleotides agree with TRBD1. CDR3 amino acids: CASTWGQGADEQYF. CDR3 DNA: TGCGCCAGCACCTGGGGACAGGGGGCCGACGAGCAGTACTTC.